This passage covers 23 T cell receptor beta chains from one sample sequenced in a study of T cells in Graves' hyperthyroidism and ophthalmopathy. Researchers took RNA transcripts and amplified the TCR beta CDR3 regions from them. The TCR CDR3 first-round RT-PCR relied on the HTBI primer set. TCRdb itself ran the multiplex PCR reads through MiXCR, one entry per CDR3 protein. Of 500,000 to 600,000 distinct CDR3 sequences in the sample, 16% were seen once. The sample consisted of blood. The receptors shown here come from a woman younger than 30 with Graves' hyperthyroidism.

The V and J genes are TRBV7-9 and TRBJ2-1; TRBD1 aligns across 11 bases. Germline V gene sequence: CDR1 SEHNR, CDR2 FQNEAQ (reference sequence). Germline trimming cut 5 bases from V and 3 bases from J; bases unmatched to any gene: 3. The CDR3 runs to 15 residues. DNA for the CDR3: TGTGCCAGCAGCACGGGACAGGGGGACTACAATGAGCAGTTCTTC. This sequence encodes CASSTGQGDYNEQFF. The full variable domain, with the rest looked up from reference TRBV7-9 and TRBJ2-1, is DTGVSQNPRHKITKRGQNVTFRCDPISEHNRLYWYRQTLGQGPEFLTYFQNEAQLEKSRLLSDRFSAERPKGSFSTLEIQRTEQGDSAMYLCASSTGQGDYNEQFFGPGTRLTVL.

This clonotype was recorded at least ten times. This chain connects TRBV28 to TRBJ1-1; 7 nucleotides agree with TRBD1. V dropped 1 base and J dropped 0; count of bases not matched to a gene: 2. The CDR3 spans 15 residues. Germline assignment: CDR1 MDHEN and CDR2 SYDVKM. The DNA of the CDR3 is TGTGCCAGCAGTTTATTGGGGACAGTGAACACTGAAGCTTTCTTT. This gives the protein CASSLLGTVNTEAFF.

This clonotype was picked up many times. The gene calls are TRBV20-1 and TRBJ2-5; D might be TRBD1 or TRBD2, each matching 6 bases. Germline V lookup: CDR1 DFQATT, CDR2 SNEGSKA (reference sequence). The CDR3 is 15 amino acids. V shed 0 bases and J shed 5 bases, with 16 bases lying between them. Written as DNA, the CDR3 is TGCAGTGCTAGAGAGGGGGGCGCTAGCGACGAGACCCAGTACTTC. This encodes CSAREGGASDETQYF.

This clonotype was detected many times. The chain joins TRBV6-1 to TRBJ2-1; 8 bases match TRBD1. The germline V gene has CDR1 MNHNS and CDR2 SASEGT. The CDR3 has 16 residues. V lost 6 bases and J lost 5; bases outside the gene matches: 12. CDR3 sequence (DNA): TGTGCCAGCAGCTCATCCGGACAGGGATGGGACAATGAGCAGTTCTTC. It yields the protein CASSSSGQGWDNEQFF.

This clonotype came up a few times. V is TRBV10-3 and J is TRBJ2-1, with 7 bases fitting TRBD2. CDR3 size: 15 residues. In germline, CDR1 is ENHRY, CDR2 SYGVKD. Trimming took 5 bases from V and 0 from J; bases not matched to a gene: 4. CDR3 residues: CAISSLASSYNEQFF. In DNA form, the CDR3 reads TGTGCCATCAGTTCACTAGCGAGCTCCTACAATGAGCAGTTCTTC.

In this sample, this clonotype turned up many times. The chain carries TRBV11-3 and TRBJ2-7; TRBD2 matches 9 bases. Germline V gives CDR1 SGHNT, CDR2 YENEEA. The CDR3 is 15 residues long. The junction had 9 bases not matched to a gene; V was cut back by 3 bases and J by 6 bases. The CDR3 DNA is TGTGCCAGCAGCTTTTTAGCGGGGGTGGAGGGCGAGCAGTACTTC. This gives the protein CASSFLAGVEGEQYF.

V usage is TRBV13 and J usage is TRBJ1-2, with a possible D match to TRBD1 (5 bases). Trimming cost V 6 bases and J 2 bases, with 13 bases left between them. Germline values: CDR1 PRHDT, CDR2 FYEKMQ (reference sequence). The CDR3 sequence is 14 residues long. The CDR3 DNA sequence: TGTGCCAGCAGATTCTATGGGGGGAACTATGGCTACACCTTC. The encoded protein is CASRFYGGNYGYTF.

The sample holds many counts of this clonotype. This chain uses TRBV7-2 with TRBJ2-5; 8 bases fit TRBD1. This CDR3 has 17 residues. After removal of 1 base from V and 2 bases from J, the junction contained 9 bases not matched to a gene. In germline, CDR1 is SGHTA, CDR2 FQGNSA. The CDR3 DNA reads TGTGCCAGCAGCTTAGGAGCCCCCGGGACAGGACAAGAGACCCAGTACTTC. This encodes CASSLGAPGTGQETQYF. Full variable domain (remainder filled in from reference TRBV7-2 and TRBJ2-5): GAGVSQSPSNKVTEKGKDVELRCDPISGHTALYWYRQSLGQGLEFLIYFQGNSAPDKSGLPSDRFSAERTGGSVSTLTIQRTQQEDSAVYLCASSLGAPGTGQETQYFGPGTRLLVL.

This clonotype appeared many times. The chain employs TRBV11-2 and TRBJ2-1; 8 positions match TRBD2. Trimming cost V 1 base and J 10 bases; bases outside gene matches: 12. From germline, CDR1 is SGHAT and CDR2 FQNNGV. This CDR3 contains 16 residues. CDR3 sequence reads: CASSLVGGAPRGEQFF. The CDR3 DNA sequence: TGTGCCAGCAGCTTAGTCGGGGGGGCCCCGCGGGGGGAGCAGTTCTTC. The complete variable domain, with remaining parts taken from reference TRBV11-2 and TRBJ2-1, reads EAGVAQSPRYKIIEKRQSVAFWCNPISGHATLYWYQQILGQGPKLLIQFQNNGVVDDSQLPKDRFSAERLKGVDSTLKIQPAKLEDSAVYLCASSLVGGAPRGEQFFGPGTRLTVL.

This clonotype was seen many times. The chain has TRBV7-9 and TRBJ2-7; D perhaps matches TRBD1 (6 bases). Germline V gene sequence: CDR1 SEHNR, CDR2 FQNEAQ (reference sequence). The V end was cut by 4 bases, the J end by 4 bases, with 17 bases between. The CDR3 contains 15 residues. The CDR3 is CASSYPAGAAYEQYF. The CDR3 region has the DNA TGTGCCAGCAGCTACCCGGCAGGGGCGGCTTACGAGCAGTACTTC.

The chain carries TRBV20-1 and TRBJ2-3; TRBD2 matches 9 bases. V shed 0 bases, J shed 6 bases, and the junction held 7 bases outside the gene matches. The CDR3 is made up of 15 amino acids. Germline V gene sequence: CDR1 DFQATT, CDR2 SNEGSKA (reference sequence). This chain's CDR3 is CSARDTSGRADTQYF. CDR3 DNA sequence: TGCAGTGCTAGAGATACTAGCGGGCGAGCGGATACGCAGTATTTT.

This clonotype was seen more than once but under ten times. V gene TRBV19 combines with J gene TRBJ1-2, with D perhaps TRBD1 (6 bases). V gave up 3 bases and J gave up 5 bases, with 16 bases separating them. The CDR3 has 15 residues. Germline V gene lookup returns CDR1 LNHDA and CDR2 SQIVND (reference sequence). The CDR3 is CASSIRDTADYGYTF. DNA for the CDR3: TGTGCCAGTAGTATCCGGGACACGGCGGATTATGGCTACACCTTC.

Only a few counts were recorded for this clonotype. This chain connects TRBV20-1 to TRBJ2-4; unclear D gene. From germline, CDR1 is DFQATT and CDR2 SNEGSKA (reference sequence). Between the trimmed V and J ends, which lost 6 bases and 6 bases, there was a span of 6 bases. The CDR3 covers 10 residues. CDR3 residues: CSAQLNIQYF. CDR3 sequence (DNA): TGCAGTGCACAACTAAACATTCAGTACTTC.

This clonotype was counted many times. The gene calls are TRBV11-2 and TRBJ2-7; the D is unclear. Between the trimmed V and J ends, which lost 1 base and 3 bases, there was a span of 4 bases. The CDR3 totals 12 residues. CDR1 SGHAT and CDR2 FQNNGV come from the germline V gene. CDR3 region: CASSLVIYEQYF. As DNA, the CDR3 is TGTGCCAGCAGCTTAGTTATCTACGAGCAGTACTTC.

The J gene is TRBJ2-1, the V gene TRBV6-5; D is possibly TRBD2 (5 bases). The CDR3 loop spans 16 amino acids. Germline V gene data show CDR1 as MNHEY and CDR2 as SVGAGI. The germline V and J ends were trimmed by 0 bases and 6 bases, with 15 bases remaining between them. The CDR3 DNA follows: TGTGCCAGCAGTTACTCGGTGACTAACGGTTTCAATGAGCAGTTCTTC. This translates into CASSYSVTNGFNEQFF.

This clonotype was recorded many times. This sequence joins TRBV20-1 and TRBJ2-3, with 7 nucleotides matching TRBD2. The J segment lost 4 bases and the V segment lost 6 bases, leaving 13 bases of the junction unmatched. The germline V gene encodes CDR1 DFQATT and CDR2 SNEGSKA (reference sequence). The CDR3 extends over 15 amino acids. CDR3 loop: CSAGKSGKRADTQYF. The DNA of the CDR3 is TGCAGTGCAGGGAAAAGCGGGAAAAGGGCAGATACGCAGTATTTT.

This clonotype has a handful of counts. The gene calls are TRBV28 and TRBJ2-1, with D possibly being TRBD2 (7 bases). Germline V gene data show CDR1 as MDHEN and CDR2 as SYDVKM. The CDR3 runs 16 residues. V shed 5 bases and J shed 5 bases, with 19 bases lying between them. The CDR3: CASSPGGARDDNEQFF. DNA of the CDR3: TGTGCCAGCAGTCCTGGGGGGGCGAGAGACGACAATGAGCAGTTCTTC.

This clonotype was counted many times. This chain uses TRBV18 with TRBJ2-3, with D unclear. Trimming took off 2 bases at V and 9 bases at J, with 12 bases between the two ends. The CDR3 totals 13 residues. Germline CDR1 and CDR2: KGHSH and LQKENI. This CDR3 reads CASSPSVARTQYF. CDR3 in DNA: TGTGCCAGCTCACCATCGGTGGCGAGAACGCAGTATTTT.

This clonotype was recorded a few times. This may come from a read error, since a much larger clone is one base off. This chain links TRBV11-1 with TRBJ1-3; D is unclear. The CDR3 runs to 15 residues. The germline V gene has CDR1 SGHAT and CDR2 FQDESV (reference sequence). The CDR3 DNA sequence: TGTGCCAGCAGCCTCGCGGGGAACTCTGGAAACACCTTATATTTT. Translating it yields CASSLAGNSGNTLYF.

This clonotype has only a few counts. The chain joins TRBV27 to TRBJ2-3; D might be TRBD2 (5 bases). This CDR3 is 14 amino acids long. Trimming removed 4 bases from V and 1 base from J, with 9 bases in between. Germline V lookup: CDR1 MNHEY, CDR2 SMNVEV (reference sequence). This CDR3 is CASSSPRGTDTQYF. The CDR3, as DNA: TGTGCCAGCAGTTCCCCGAGGGGCACAGATACGCAGTATTTT.

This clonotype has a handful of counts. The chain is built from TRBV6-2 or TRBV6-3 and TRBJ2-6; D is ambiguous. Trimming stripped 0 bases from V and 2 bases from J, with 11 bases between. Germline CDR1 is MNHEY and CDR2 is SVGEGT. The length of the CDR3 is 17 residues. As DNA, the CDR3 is TGTGCCAGCAGTTACTCGATCAAGGTCCCTGGGGCCAACGTCCTGACTTTC. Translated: CASSYSIKVPGANVLTF.

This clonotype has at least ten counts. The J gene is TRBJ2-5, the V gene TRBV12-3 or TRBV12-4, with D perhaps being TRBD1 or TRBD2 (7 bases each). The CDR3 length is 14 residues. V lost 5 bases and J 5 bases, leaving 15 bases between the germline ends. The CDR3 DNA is TGTGCCAGCAGTCCCCCGCAGGGGGGGGAGACCCAGTACTTC. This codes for CASSPPQGGETQYF.

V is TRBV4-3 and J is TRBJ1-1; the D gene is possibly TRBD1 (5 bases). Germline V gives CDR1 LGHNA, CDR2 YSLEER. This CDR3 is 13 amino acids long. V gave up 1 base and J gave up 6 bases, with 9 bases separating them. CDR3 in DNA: TGCGCCAGCAGCCAAGGCGCAGGGTCTGAAGCTTTCTTT. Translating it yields CASSQGAGSEAFF.